Shown below are 27 T cell receptor beta chains from a single sample sequenced in a study of T cell repertoires in cytomegalovirus infection. In TCRdb, the reads were re-called with MiXCR into one record per CDR3 protein. This table holds 680,000 or so distinct CDR3 sequences, roughly a third found once. No cognate antigen is known for these TCRs. Here the sequenced sample was cultured PBMCs, taken from culture after CMV antigen stimulation. These receptors were obtained from a human donor in good health (CMV status not recorded). Some clones in this sample may be carry-over from other donors' samples.

The rearrangement joins TRBV20-1 to TRBJ2-5; D possibly corresponds to TRBD2 (6 bases). Germline loops: CDR1 DFQATT, CDR2 SNEGSKA (reference sequence). The CDR3 sequence is 12 residues long. The CDR3 loop reads CSVLTSGETQYF. The CDR3 DNA is TGCAGCGTACTGACTAGTGGAGAGACCCAGTACTTC.

The CDR3 bases are TGTGCCATCAGGGAGACAGGGTCGAGCACAGATACGCAGTATTTT. It encodes CAIRETGSSTDTQYF. J is TRBJ2-3 and V is TRBV10-3, with 7 bases lining up with TRBD1. The CDR3 loop spans 15 amino acids. Trimming cost V 6 bases and J 0 bases; bases outside gene matches: 6. Germline CDR1 reads ENHRY; CDR2 reads SYGVKD.

Here the CDR3 DNA reads TGTGCCAGCAGCCTATCGACAGGGTACAATTCACCCCTCCACTTT. As protein: CASSLSTGYNSPLHF. This rearrangement joins TRBV6-6 to TRBJ1-6, with 7 nucleotides matching TRBD1. Germline CDR1 and CDR2: MNHNY and SVGAGI (reference sequence). The CDR3 extends over 15 amino acids. The V gene end was trimmed by 6 bases and the J gene end by 7 bases; junction bases not matched to a gene: 9.

The chain couples TRBV5-4 to TRBJ2-7; 9 nucleotides line up with TRBD2. This CDR3 region has 14 residues. Germline CDR1 is SGHNT and CDR2 is YYREEE (reference sequence). Trimming removed 4 bases from V and 7 bases from J; junction bases left unmatched: 9. The CDR3 DNA is TGTGCCAGCAGCAAGGAGGCGGGAGGGCGGGAGCAGTACTTC. Translating gives CASSKEAGGREQYF.

Only a few counts were recorded for this clonotype. The V and J genes are TRBV7-8 and TRBJ1-5; possibly TRBD1 for D (5 bases). Trimming took 5 bases from V and 6 from J, leaving 23 bases between them. Germline CDR1 is SGHVS and CDR2 is FQNEAQ. The CDR3 extends over 17 amino acids. The CDR3 DNA is TGTGCCAGCAGCCTCAACCAGGGTCTGCTAGTCGGTCAGCCCCAGCATTTT. It yields the protein CASSLNQGLLVGQPQHF.

A single count supports this clonotype. The rearrangement links TRBV19 to TRBJ1-5; D remains unclear. Germline V lookup: CDR1 LNHDA, CDR2 SQIVND (reference sequence). The V gene lost 7 bases and the J gene lost 2 bases, with 12 bases spanning the gap. The CDR3 consists of 14 residues. CDR3 nucleotide sequence: TGTGCCAGTACCCGGTGGGCAGGCAATCAGCCCCAGCATTTT. Translating it yields CASTRWAGNQPQHF.

This CDR3 is CASSMTGPAGYEQYF. The CDR3 nucleotides are TGTGCCAGCAGTATGACCGGCCCGGCTGGATACGAGCAGTACTTC. V usage is TRBV6-1 and J usage is TRBJ2-7; D unresolved. V was trimmed by 5 bases and J by 4 bases, leaving 18 bases between them. CDR3 size: 15 residues. Per the germline V gene, CDR1 is MNHNS and CDR2 is SASEGT.

The rearrangement uses TRBV7-2 and TRBJ2-5, with 7 bases lining up with TRBD1. This CDR3 comprises 14 residues. The V segment lost 5 bases and the J segment 5 bases; nucleotides outside the gene matches: 8. Germline loops: CDR1 SGHTA, CDR2 FQGNSA. CDR3: CASSPDRWGETQYF. The CDR3 DNA reads TGTGCCAGCAGCCCGGACAGGTGGGGGGAGACCCAGTACTTC.

The chain links TRBV19 to TRBJ2-3, with D perhaps TRBD1 (5 bases). The V gene's germline CDR1 is LNHDA and CDR2 SQIVND (reference sequence). This CDR3 has 14 amino acids. With 1 base removed from V and 3 bases from J, the gap between germline ends came to 8 bases. For the CDR3, the DNA is TGTGCCAGTAGTATAGTGGACACAACAGATACGCAGTATTTT. The encoded protein is CASSIVDTTDTQYF. Combining the CDR3 with reference TRBV19 and TRBJ2-3 gives the whole variable domain DGGITQSPKYLFRKEGQNVTLSCEQNLNHDAMYWYRQDPGQGLRLIYYSQIVNDFQKGDIAEGYSVSREKKESFPLTVTSAQKNPTAFYLCASSIVDTTDTQYFGPGTRLTVL.

The chain combines TRBV5-5 with TRBJ2-5; no definite D call. This CDR3 is 17 amino acids long. Germline loops: CDR1 SGHKS, CDR2 YYEKEE (reference sequence). Trimming took 1 base from V and 1 from J, leaving 17 bases between them. The CDR3 sequence is CASSLRFRVDLQETQYF. DNA of the CDR3: TGTGCCAGCAGCTTGCGTTTTCGAGTGGACCTCCAAGAGACCCAGTACTTC. The full variable domain, completed using reference TRBV5-5 and TRBJ2-5, is DAGVTQSPTHLIKTRGQQVTLRCSPISGHKSVSWYQQVLGQGPQFIFQYYEKEERGRGNFPDRFSARQFPNYSSELNVNALLLGDSALYLCASSLRFRVDLQETQYFGPGTRLLVL.

Concerning this clonotype itself: Here the CDR3 omits its conserved ending phenylalanine or tryptophan, so a read error is the likely source. The V gene is TRBV7-2, the J gene TRBJ2-5, with TRBD2 matching 8 bases. This CDR3 comprises 15 residues. V lost 1 base to trimming and J lost 5 bases; unmatched junction nucleotides: 6. Germline V gene sequence: CDR1 SGHTA, CDR2 FQGNSA. CDR3 sequence (DNA): TGTGCCAGCAGCTTAGGGCGGGGGGCGTGGGAGACCCAGTACTAC. Its protein product is CASSLGRGAWETQYY.

In this sample, this clonotype turned up many times. The rearrangement links TRBV4-1 to TRBJ1-3; tentative D call: TRBD1 (5 bases). V was shortened by 4 bases and J by 0 bases, with 10 bases between the two germline ends. In germline, CDR1 is MGHRA, CDR2 YSYEKL. The CDR3 is 15 residues long. The CDR3 DNA is TGCGCCAGCAGCCGGGGACGAAACTCTGGAAACACCATATATTTT. It translates to CASSRGRNSGNTIYF.

This sequence joins TRBV10-3 and TRBJ2-5, with 7 nucleotides matching TRBD1. The CDR3 spans 16 residues. The J segment lost 1 base and the V segment lost 0 bases, leaving 5 bases of the junction unmatched. Germline-derived CDR1 and CDR2 are ENHRY and SYGVKD. As DNA, the CDR3 is TGTGCCATCAGTGAGTCCAACAGGGGTGGCCAAGAGACCCAGTACTTC. It encodes CAISESNRGGQETQYF.

This rearrangement joins TRBV19 to TRBJ1-1; no reliable D call. Germline CDR1 is LNHDA and CDR2 is SQIVND (reference sequence). The CDR3 consists of 11 residues. The ends were cut back, 8 bases at V and 4 bases at J, with 8 bases in the middle. This CDR3 is CASVTGTEAFF. The CDR3 nucleotides are TGTGCCAGTGTTACGGGCACTGAAGCTTTCTTT.

This clonotype was seen only a few times. The chain has TRBV14 and TRBJ2-2; 8 bases agree with TRBD2. The CDR3 consists of 15 residues. Germline V CDR1 and CDR2: SGHDN, FVKESK. Trimming took 2 bases from V and 6 from J; bases not matched to a gene: 5. The CDR3: CASSQSYGRAGELFF. The CDR3 nucleotides are TGTGCCAGCAGCCAATCCTACGGGAGGGCCGGGGAGCTGTTTTTT. The full variable domain, its missing parts supplied by reference TRBV14 and TRBJ2-2, is EAGVTQFPSHSVIEKGQTVTLRCDPISGHDNLYWYRRVMGKEIKFLLHFVKESKQDESGMPNNRFLAERTGGTYSTLKVQPAELEDSGVYFCASSQSYGRAGELFFGEGSRLTVL.

This clonotype was counted a few times. As DNA, the CDR3 is TGTGCCAGCAGCTTAGATAGGGGCGGATCCGGGGAGCTGTTTTTT. This encodes CASSLDRGGSGELFF. This chain links TRBV7-2 with TRBJ2-2; D perhaps matches TRBD1 (5 bases). V shed 1 base and J shed 6 bases, with 12 bases lying between them. This CDR3 has 15 residues. The germline CDR1 and CDR2 sequences are SGHTA and FQGNSA.

This clonotype showed up just a few times. This chain joins TRBV7-2 and TRBJ2-1; 7 bases are a match to TRBD2. Trimming cost V 3 bases and J 8 bases; bases outside gene matches: 19. This CDR3 region has 18 residues. CDR1 and CDR2 from the germline V gene are SGHTA and FQGNSA. This chain's CDR3 is CASSLWGRFSGEGDEQFF. CDR3 DNA sequence: TGTGCCAGCAGCTTGTGGGGACGCTTCTCCGGGGAGGGCGATGAGCAGTTCTTC.

The chain combines TRBV27 with TRBJ2-1, with D unresolved. This CDR3 spans 13 amino acids. Trimming took off 3 bases at V and 11 bases at J, with 14 bases between the two ends. The germline V gene encodes CDR1 MNHEY and CDR2 SMNVEV (reference sequence). This CDR3 reads CASSLGNAIQQFF. CDR3 sequence (DNA): TGTGCCAGCAGTTTGGGAAATGCAATACAGCAGTTCTTC.

The chain is built from TRBV20-1 and TRBJ2-5; no clear D. The CDR3 is made up of 13 amino acids. Trimming pared 3 bases from V and 1 base from J, leaving 9 bases between. The germline V gene has CDR1 DFQATT and CDR2 SNEGSKA (reference sequence). CDR3 loop: CSASEVTQETQYF. The CDR3 DNA reads as TGCAGTGCTAGTGAGGTAACCCAAGAGACCCAGTACTTC.

This clonotype was detected ten times or more. The CDR3 coding sequence is TGTGCCAGCAGCTTAACCCCCTCCTACGAGCAGTACTTC. It specifies CASSLTPSYEQYF. The rearrangement uses TRBV7-2 and TRBJ2-7; no firm D call. The CDR3 sequence is 13 residues long. CDR1 is SGHTA, CDR2 FQGNSA, per germline. V dropped 2 bases and J dropped 0 bases, with 5 bases sitting between them.

This clonotype was found a few times. The V call is TRBV19, the J call TRBJ1-3; 7 bases are shared with TRBD1. The CDR3 has 15 amino acids. Trimming took 4 bases from V and 3 from J; bases not matched to a gene: 6. Germline V gene lookup returns CDR1 LNHDA and CDR2 SQIVND (reference sequence). The CDR3 nucleotides read TGTGCCAGTAGTACCAAACAGGGGTATGGAAACACCATATATTTT. Translation gives CASSTKQGYGNTIYF.

The rearrangement joins TRBV6-2 or TRBV6-3 to TRBJ2-3; no firm D call. The V end lost 1 base, the J end lost 6 bases, and 2 bases lay between the germline ends. This CDR3 region has 11 residues. Germline loops: CDR1 MNHEY, CDR2 SVGEGT. The CDR3 spells CASSYWDTQYF. The CDR3 DNA reads as TGTGCCAGCAGTTACTGGGATACGCAGTATTTT.

This chain links TRBV7-2 with TRBJ2-3, with 10 bases matching TRBD2. CDR1 and CDR2 (germline): SGHTA, FQGNSA. The ends lost 5 bases at V and 0 bases at J; junction bases unmatched: 11. The CDR3 is 18 residues long. CDR3 coding DNA: TGTGCCAGCAGCGTGAGACTAGCGGGTCATACTAGCACAGATACGCAGTATTTT. This codes for CASSVRLAGHTSTDTQYF.

This clonotype was recorded at least ten times. The V call is TRBV7-6, the J call TRBJ2-1; D perhaps matches TRBD2 (6 bases). V dropped 1 base and J dropped 5 bases, with 12 bases sitting between them. This CDR3 spans 15 amino acids. From germline, CDR1 is SGHVS and CDR2 FNYEAQ. DNA for the CDR3: TGTGCCAGCAGCTTAGGCCGGGAGTGGAACAATGAGCAGTTCTTC. It encodes CASSLGREWNNEQFF. Complete variable domain (other parts from reference TRBV7-6 and TRBJ2-1): GAGVSQSPRYKVTKRGQDVALRCDPISGHVSLYWYRQALGQGPEFLTYFNYEAQQDKSGLPNDRFSAERPEGSISTLTIQRTEQRDSAMYRCASSLGREWNNEQFFGPGTRLTVL.

The genes are TRBV7-2 and TRBJ2-3; TRBD2 is a possible D gene (7 bases). The CDR3 is made up of 15 amino acids. Germline CDR1 is SGHTA and CDR2 is FQGNSA. Trimming stripped 7 bases from V and 7 bases from J, with 21 bases between. CDR3 nucleotide sequence: TGTGCCAGCACCCCCGGGGGCGGGAGAAGGAATACGCAGTATTTT. Its protein product is CASTPGGGRRNTQYF.

This clonotype was found many times. V is TRBV7-6 and J is TRBJ2-7, with TRBD2 identical over 9 bases. The trim removed 8 bases at V and 2 bases at J, leaving 7 bases unmatched. Germline V lookup: CDR1 SGHVS, CDR2 FNYEAQ. The CDR3 runs 14 residues. The CDR3 here is CASSPGTSPYEQYF. As DNA, the CDR3 is TGTGCCAGCTCCCCCGGGACTAGCCCCTACGAGCAGTACTTC.

Only a few counts were recorded for this clonotype. The chain couples TRBV25-1 to TRBJ1-4, with TRBD1 as a possible D gene (6 bases). Germline V gives CDR1 MGHDK, CDR2 SYGVNS. The CDR3 is 13 amino acids. Between the trimmed V and J ends, which lost 6 bases and 2 bases, there was a span of 7 bases. DNA of the CDR3: TGTGCCAGCAGGGACAGCACTAATGAAAAACTGTTTTTT. Its translation: CASRDSTNEKLFF.